This TCR beta chain derives from a study of cytomegalovirus exposure and HLA in healthy donors. The study's findings and limits: Rates of TCR association differed by HLA locus in a later analysis, with DRB1 highest and HLA-C lowest.

This CDR3 spans 14 amino acids. V lost 8 bases and J 4 bases, leaving 16 bases between the germline ends. Germline assignment: CDR1 MNHNS and CDR2 SASEGT. The primer mix had 60 Vbeta and 13 Jbeta primers. Only in-frame clones appear in the TCRdb table, and some are missing; sequencing was by immunoSEQ multiplex PCR. The table lists more than 95,000 clones, around 74% of them singletons. As to this clone: Antigen: not known.

This receptor was taken from a woman aged 45-65 years in good health and CMV-seropositive. The specimen sequenced was PBMCs. The V and J genes are TRBV6-1 and TRBJ2-3; a weak D match, TRBD2 (6 bases). CDR3 sequence reads: CASSLGGAADTQYF. The CDR3 region has the DNA TGTGCCAGCTCTCTGGGCGGGGCCGCAGATACGCAGTATTTT.